The next 16 T cell receptor beta chains were all read from a single sample in a study of cytomegalovirus exposure and HLA in healthy donors. PCR was performed using 60 Vbeta and 13 Jbeta primers. Method: immunoSEQ multiplex PCR; TCRdb's copy keeps in-frame clones and lacks some. Of some 140,000 clones listed, about four fifths are singletons. Sequencing was done on a sample of PBMCs. The receptors derive from a woman between 40 and 55 years old in good health and CMV-seronegative.

The rearrangement links TRBV6-5 to TRBJ1-2; maybe TRBD1 (6 bases). Germline V gene sequence: CDR1 MNHEY, CDR2 SVGAGI. The CDR3 sequence is 15 residues long. Trimming removed 6 bases at V and 0 bases at J, with 14 bases between. The CDR3, as DNA: TGTGCCAGCAGACCTAACAGGGTATCTAACTATGGCTACACCTTC. Encoded protein: CASRPNRVSNYGYTF.

J is TRBJ2-5 and V is TRBV19, with D possibly being TRBD1 (5 bases). CDR3 length equals 13 residues. The V gene's germline CDR1 is LNHDA and CDR2 SQIVND (reference sequence). Trimming took off 7 bases at V and 5 bases at J, with 14 bases between the two ends. CDR3 DNA sequence: TGTGCCAGTATCGAGCAGGGCACGGAGACCCAGTACTTC. Translation gives CASIEQGTETQYF.

The chain recombines TRBV6-1 with TRBJ1-1, with D possibly TRBD1 on 5 matching bases. The CDR3 is 15 residues long. Looked up from germline, CDR1 is MNHNS and CDR2 is SASEGT. Trimming took 0 bases from V and 7 from J, leaving 15 bases between them. CDR3 in amino acids: CASSEARRVVGEAFF. CDR3 DNA: TGTGCCAGCAGTGAAGCCCGCAGGGTGGTGGGTGAAGCTTTCTTT.

The genes are TRBV6-4 and TRBJ2-3; 12 positions agree with TRBD2. Trimming took 7 bases from V and 2 from J; bases not matched to a gene: 4. The length of the CDR3 is 15 residues. Germline assignment: CDR1 MRHNA and CDR2 SNTAGT. The CDR3 DNA reads TGTGCCAGCACTCCTAGCGGGGGGGCCACAGATACGCAGTATTTT. Protein sequence: CASTPSGGATDTQYF.

The CDR3 spells CAISESRQGAVGELFF. The CDR3 DNA sequence: TGTGCCATCAGTGAGTCCCGACAAGGGGCGGTCGGGGAGCTGTTTTTT. The J gene is TRBJ2-2, the V gene TRBV10-3; D is perhaps TRBD1 (5 bases). The length of the CDR3 is 16 residues. Trimming took 0 bases from V and 7 from J, leaving 15 bases between them. Per germline, CDR1 ENHRY and CDR2 SYGVKD.

This clone was counted a few times. The chain links TRBV29-1 to TRBJ2-7; the D gene is possibly TRBD2 (6 bases). The CDR3 totals 11 residues. V was cut by 6 bases and J by 7 bases, with 13 bases left in between. CDR1 is SQVTM and CDR2 is ANQGSEA in the germline V gene. CDR3 loop: CSVVMGGEQYF. CDR3 DNA: TGCAGCGTCGTCATGGGAGGTGAGCAGTACTTC.

This sequence joins TRBV29-1 and TRBJ1-5; D is perhaps TRBD1 (6 bases). There are 15 residues in the CDR3. Germline V gene data show CDR1 as SQVTM and CDR2 as ANQGSEA. Trimming removed 0 bases at V and 0 bases at J, with 9 bases between. The CDR3 DNA reads as TGCAGCGTTGAAGATCCAGGGGATAGCAATCAGCCCCAGCATTTT. Its translation is CSVEDPGDSNQPQHF. Together with reference TRBV29-1 and TRBJ1-5, the CDR3 gives the full variable domain: SAVISQKPSRDICQRGTSLTIQCQVDSQVTMMFWYRQQPGQSLTLIATANQGSEATYESGFVIDKFPISRPNLTFSTLTVSNMSPEDSSIYLCSVEDPGDSNQPQHFGDGTRLSIL.

The V gene is TRBV6-5, the J gene TRBJ2-2; TRBD2 might be the D (5 bases). Germline CDR1 is MNHEY and CDR2 is SVGAGI. CDR3 length equals 16 residues. The V and J ends lost 0 bases and 4 bases respectively, with 12 bases between them. The CDR3 coding sequence is TGTGCCAGCAGTTACTCCCGGGGTCCTCTCACCGGGGAGCTGTTTTTT. It codes for CASSYSRGPLTGELFF.

This chain joins TRBV7-9 and TRBJ2-3, with 7 nucleotides matching TRBD2. In germline, CDR1 is SEHNR, CDR2 FQNEAQ (reference sequence). The CDR3 totals 16 residues. V lost 8 bases to trimming and J lost 2 bases; unmatched junction nucleotides: 13. In nucleotides, the CDR3 is TGTGCCAGCGGTTCGAGGAGCGGGGCGTACACAGATACGCAGTATTTT. Translated, it gives CASGSRSGAYTDTQYF. Complete variable domain (other parts from reference TRBV7-9 and TRBJ2-3): DTGVSQNPRHKITKRGQNVTFRCDPISEHNRLYWYRQTLGQGPEFLTYFQNEAQLEKSRLLSDRFSAERPKGSFSTLEIQRTEQGDSAMYLCASGSRSGAYTDTQYFGPGTRLTVL.

The chain employs TRBV7-3 and TRBJ2-4; TRBD2 agrees at 7 bases. This CDR3 is built from 13 residues. V was clipped by 5 bases and J by 9 bases; unmatched bases: 7. Germline loops: CDR1 SGHTA, CDR2 FQGTGA. In nucleotides, the CDR3 is TGTGCCAGCAGCATGGGGAGGGGTGGCATTCAGTACTTC. Protein: CASSMGRGGIQYF. The variable domain in full, completed from reference TRBV7-3 and TRBJ2-4, reads GAGVSQTPSNKVTEKGKYVELRCDPISGHTALYWYRQSLGQGPEFLIYFQGTGAADDSGLPNDRFFAVRPEGSVSTLKIQRTERGDSAVYLCASSMGRGGIQYFGAGTRLSVL.

The chain uses TRBV4-1 and TRBJ1-1; D may be TRBD1 (6 bases). V lost 4 bases to trimming and J lost 2 bases, with 11 bases between them. Germline-derived CDR1 and CDR2 are MGHRA and YSYEKL. This CDR3 region has 14 residues. CDR3 nucleotides: TGCGCCAGCAGCCCAGGACAGAGAAACACTGAAGCTTTCTTT. Translated: CASSPGQRNTEAFF.

J is TRBJ1-3 and V is TRBV30; a weak D match, TRBD1 (6 bases). This CDR3 region has 14 residues. Trimming removed 2 bases at V and 2 bases at J, with 10 bases between. From germline, CDR1 is GTSNPN and CDR2 SVGIG (reference sequence). This chain's CDR3 is CAWSKGVPGNTIYF. The CDR3 region has the DNA TGTGCCTGGAGTAAGGGGGTCCCTGGAAACACCATATATTTT. Full variable domain (missing parts from reference TRBV30 and TRBJ1-3): SQTIHQWPATLVQPVGSPLSLECTVEGTSNPNLYWYRQAAGRGLQLLFYSVGIGQISSEVPQNLSASRPQDRQFILSSKKLLLSDSGFYLCAWSKGVPGNTIYFGEGSWLTVV.

This chain links TRBV7-2 with TRBJ2-2; 8 nucleotides match TRBD1. Germline lookup yields CDR1 SGHTA and CDR2 FQGNSA. Losses at the gene ends were 5 bases for V and 4 bases for J; bases not matched to a gene: 6. The CDR3 covers 15 residues. The CDR3 loop reads CASSPGQGGTGELFF. CDR3 bases: TGTGCCAGCAGCCCCGGACAGGGAGGCACCGGGGAGCTGTTTTTT.

CDR3 region: CSVYLTGANVLTF. The DNA of the CDR3 is TGCAGCGTGTATCTTACTGGGGCCAACGTCCTGACTTTC. The V call is TRBV29-1, the J call TRBJ2-6, with D unresolved. Germline CDR1 is SQVTM and CDR2 is ANQGSEA. Trimming shortened V by 6 bases and J by 2 bases, and 8 bases separated the two germline ends. The CDR3 is 13 amino acids.

The V gene is TRBV2, the J gene TRBJ2-7, with D perhaps TRBD1 (5 bases). V was cut by 6 bases and J by 0 bases, with 12 bases left in between. There are 14 residues in the CDR3. The germline V gene encodes CDR1 SNHLY and CDR2 FYNNEI. The CDR3 DNA reads as TGTGCCAGCAGGAGACAGCCTGACTCCTACGAGCAGTACTTC. It codes for CASRRQPDSYEQYF.

J is TRBJ1-2 and V is TRBV10-3, with TRBD1 matching over 11 bases. This CDR3 contains 16 residues. Germline loops: CDR1 ENHRY, CDR2 SYGVKD. V dropped 6 bases and J dropped 2; count of bases not matched to a gene: 8. The CDR3 spells CAIRTAGQGANYGYTF. CDR3 DNA: TGTGCCATCAGAACCGCAGGACAGGGGGCGAACTATGGCTACACCTTC.